One T cell receptor beta chain is described in this entry. The antigen is unknown. Germline V gene data show CDR1 as SGHTA and CDR2 as FQGNSA. The V gene end was trimmed by 5 bases and the J gene end by 4 bases; junction bases not matched to a gene: 4. The CDR3 totals 14 residues. The data stem from a study of STAT5B mutations in CD4+ large granular lymphocyte leukemia. The study's findings and limits: Approximately 25% of private leukemic clonotypes occurred rarely in other patients' non-leukemic repertoires. Without HLA matching, higher CD4+ than CD8+ T-LGLL clonality could reflect small sample size.

In the original processing: A productive frequency of 2.59 x 10-5 was the lowest detectable. TCRdb's copy holds only in-frame clones and misses some; the assay was immunoSEQ multiplex PCR. V and J calls and clone size are copied from that table; D and trimming were computed from the DNA. Among about 30,000 clones listed, 65% to 75% were seen once. This chain connects TRBV7-2 to TRBJ2-3, with TRBD2 matching 9 bases. Sequenced material: CD4+ T cells from blood buffy coats. This TCR was sampled from a human donor in good health. The CDR3 is CASSRLAAADTQYF. The CDR3 nucleotides read TGTGCCAGCAGCCGACTAGCGGCGGCAGATACGCAGTATTTT.